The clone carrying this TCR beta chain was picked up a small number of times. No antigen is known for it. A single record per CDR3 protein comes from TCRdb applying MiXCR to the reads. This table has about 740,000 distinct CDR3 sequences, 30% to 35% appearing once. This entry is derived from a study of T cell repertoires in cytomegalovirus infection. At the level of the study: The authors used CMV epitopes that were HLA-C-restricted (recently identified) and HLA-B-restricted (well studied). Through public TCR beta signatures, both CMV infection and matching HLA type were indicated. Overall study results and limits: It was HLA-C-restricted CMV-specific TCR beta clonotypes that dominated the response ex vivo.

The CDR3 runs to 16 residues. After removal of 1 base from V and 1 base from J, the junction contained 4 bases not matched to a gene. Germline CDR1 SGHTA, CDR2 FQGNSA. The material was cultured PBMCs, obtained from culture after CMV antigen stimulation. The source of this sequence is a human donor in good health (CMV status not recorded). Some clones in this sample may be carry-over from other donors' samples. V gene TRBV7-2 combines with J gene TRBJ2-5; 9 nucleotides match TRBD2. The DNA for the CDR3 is TGTGCCAGCAGCTTAGGATCGACTAGCGGCCAAGAGACCCAGTACTTC. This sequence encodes CASSLGSTSGQETQYF.